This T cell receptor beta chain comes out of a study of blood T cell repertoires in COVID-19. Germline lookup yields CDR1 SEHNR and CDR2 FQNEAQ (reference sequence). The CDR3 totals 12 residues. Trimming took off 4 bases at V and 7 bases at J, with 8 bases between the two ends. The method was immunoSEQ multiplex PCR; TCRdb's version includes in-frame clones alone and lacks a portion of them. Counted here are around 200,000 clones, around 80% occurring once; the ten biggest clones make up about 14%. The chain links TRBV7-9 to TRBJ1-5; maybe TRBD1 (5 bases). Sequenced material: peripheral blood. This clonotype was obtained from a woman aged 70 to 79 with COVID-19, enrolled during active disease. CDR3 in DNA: TGTGCCAGCAGCTCAGGGTGGCAGCCCCAGCATTTT. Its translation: CASSSGWQPQHF.